The T cell receptor beta chain described here comes from a study of cytomegalovirus exposure and HLA in healthy donors (dated 2017 in TCRdb). Some background on the complete study: An earlier analysis of some 550 of the donors reported more than 250 Gb of sequence data and more than 90 million unique TCR beta sequences from 150 million to 200 million T cells. An early release covering roughly 600 HLA-typed donors comprised 250 to 350 gigabases of sequencing data and around 80 million unique TCR sequences. Among the roughly 400 genotyped donors, 75% to 90% belonged to the genetic ancestry cluster associated with self-reported Caucasian donors. The aim of the study was to test whether cataloging public T cell receptors could identify signatures of past pathogen exposure. The study used immunosequencing to profile the T cell repertoires of 670 or so subjects and linked those repertoires to cytomegalovirus serostatus. Along with the approximately 650-subject first cohort, a separate validation cohort of roughly 110 different subjects was used. The study combined high-throughput TCR immunosequencing, statistical association of individual TCRs with disease status, and machine learning to predict cytomegalovirus infection status. A later analysis re-analyzed previously published TCR beta repertoires from 600 to 850 donors and added high-resolution HLA genotyping to study TCR occurrence patterns. Rather than drawing on any new phenotypic data, the later analysis identified candidate immune exposures from TCR beta sequences and the way those sequences occurred across donors. To decide whether each TCR beta V gene segment behaved as functional or pseudogenic, an earlier analysis of approximately 620 of the donors relied on high-throughput TCR beta sequencing. Donor age, sex, ethnicity and CMV serostatus were collected together with the repertoire data. In a later genetic analysis, genome-wide SNP genotypes for about three fifths of the roughly 670 donors were used, and that subset was treated as a discovery cohort. All discovery cohort repertoires had been generated on a single sequencing platform. HLA typing included class I and class II loci at four-digit resolution. The number of typed donors differed by locus: about 629-640 for A, B, C, DRB1 and DQB1; some 540 for DQA1; 606 for DPA1; and some 430 for DPB1. Because of strong linkage in the cohort, 4 to 6 DR-DQ haplotypes were treated as single units for association and clustering. Among about 360 genotyped donors of the cohort, an average of approximately 240,000 unique TCR beta nucleotide sequences were sequenced per donor, 15% to 20% of them non-productive.

In total, roughly 670 healthy bone marrow donors made up the cohort. All cohort members were sampled while nominally healthy, although unrecorded immune exposures were likely present. The donor was CMV seropositive and was included in the group of 270 or so seropositive cohort members. A peripheral blood sample was provided by each donor, and peripheral blood mononuclear cells were used for TCR beta sequencing. The Qiagen DNeasy Blood Extraction Kit was used to extract genomic DNA from the blood cell samples. From a lookup of the germline V gene (reference sequence), CDR1 and CDR2 are GTSNPN and SVGIG. Deletion took 3 bases off V and 5 bases off J, with a span of 17 bases between the germline ends. The CDR3 runs 14 amino acids, cysteine and phenylalanine included. Only CDR3 DNA remains: 42 bases, in frame from the first base. The receptor library was made with the immunoSEQ multiplex PCR assay. For the multiplex PCR, a mixture combining 60 forward primers for TCR Vbeta segments and 13 reverse primers for TCR Jbeta segments was used. A multiplex PCR assay on genomic DNA amplified the CDR3 region of rearranged TCR beta genes. Amplified TCR beta libraries were sequenced as 87-base-pair reads on the Illumina HiSeq System. On the authors' methods: A later analysis counted some 74 million unique TCR beta chains across the roughly 700 repertoires, and some 12 million of these chains were shared by at least two donors. Raw reads were error-corrected and collapsed into unique sequences by a nearest-neighbor algorithm in which closely related sequences were merged to remove PCR and sequencing errors. To assign V, D and J gene segments, CDR3 sequences were aligned to IMGT reference sequences. Each retained sequence needed at least a six-nucleotide match to both a V gene segment and a J gene segment. Rearrangements were classified as productive when the CDR3 lacked stop codons and remained in frame with V and J, and all other rearrangements were classified as non-productive. Following IMGT convention, CDR3 was defined as the stretch from the second conserved V-encoded cysteine to the conserved J-encoded phenylalanine. Sequences without an unambiguous match to a single V gene segment were excluded from the earlier analysis of about 640 of the donors. An earlier analysis of 500 to 700 of the donors classified V segments as functional when productive rearrangements were above 56.7% and as segregating when the standard deviation between donors was above 5%. A statistical classification framework was built to diagnose cytomegalovirus status from the catalog of TCR beta chain sequences. A later analysis assigned V and J genes by comparing TCR nucleotide sequences with IMGT/GENE-DB human TR gene sequences. The TCRdist pipeline was used in a later analysis to assign CDR3 sequences and most-parsimonious VDJ recombination scenarios. In a later analysis, every TCR beta chain was defined by the combination of its CDR3 amino acid sequence and its V-gene family, and reads without a unique V-gene family were dropped. To address suspected cross-contamination and a sequencing artifact, a later analysis removed roughly 580 highly shared, low-generation-probability nucleotide sequences. A later analysis calculated a clonal expansion index for each public chain from normalized within-repertoire ranks of inferred template counts. Generation probabilities in a later analysis came from a VDJ recombination model fitted to out-of-frame rearrangements, and those results were checked against IGoR. In a later analysis, TCR-TCR, TCR-HLA and TCR-CMV co-occurrence was scored with hypergeometric tests, and a repertoire-size bias correction was applied to TCR pairs. False discovery rates were estimated in a later analysis by permuting HLA or CMV assignments 20 times. In a later analysis, co-occurring TCRs were grouped using DBSCAN, with TCRdist sequence similarity added in when clustering inside HLA-allele-positive subsets. Co-occurrence clustering excluded repertoires with fewer than 30,000 or more than 120,000 public chains, plus five with anomalous nucleotide sharing. Not all clones reach the TCRdb copy of this immuneACCESS table, which keeps in-frame sequences only. Checked studies attribute under half of the gap to unresolved V genes and leave the rest unexplained. V and J calls and clone size come straight from that table; D and trimming were deduced from the DNA. Within this sample are about 120,000 clones, with over 65% of them counted one time only. The leading ten clones occupy less than 3.5% of the sample.

Comment on this clone: Its antigen remains undetermined. No base quality values were provided; no much bigger clone lies one nucleotide off.

The full study reports these points: In a later analysis, HLA-associated TCR beta chains showed more clonal expansion and lower generation probabilities than non-associated chains that were equally common. The earlier analysis of approximately 540 of the donors excluded approximately 15 rarely observed V segments, including chromosome 9 orphons, because counts were too low. The cohort was sequenced for TCR beta chains only, and without alpha or paired-chain data the features that could be detected were limited. Presence/absence analyses assumed roughly uniform sequencing depth across donors, an assumption that may not hold. Because HLA typing was missing for some donors at each locus, association tests included only the typed subset. While some public TCRs were present in many individuals, most TCR sequences turned up only very rarely across donors. The study gave a list of about 150 TCR beta chains associated with cytomegalovirus. A further reported finding was that TCR beta sequences accurately predicted the HLA-A and HLA-B alleles for most subjects in the first cohort. A later genetic analysis associated a missense DCLRE1C variant with V-gene and J-gene trimming of TCR beta chains, and an independent cohort replicated the association. A later genetic analysis reported fewer N-insertions in productive TCRs among donors in an Asian-associated ancestry cluster than the roughly 690-donor mean. In an earlier analysis of more than 450 of the donors, most TCR beta V segments were observed in productive rearrangements about 87% or about 30% of the time, broadly matching IMGT annotations. CMV serostatus was the only immune exposure information available for the cohort. Some IMGT-functional V segments, including TRBV6-2 and TRBV6-3, could not be told apart with the 87-base-pair reads, so those segments were excluded. In vitro tests confirmed that three of the cytomegalovirus-associated TCR beta chains recognize cytomegalovirus antigens. The classifier was reported to diagnose cytomegalovirus status with high specificity and sensitivity in both the original and validation cohorts. At a false discovery rate of 0.05, a later analysis linked 16,000 or so TCR beta sequences to specific HLA alleles. A cluster of highly shared sequence variants was judged likely to be a technical artifact of the sequencing pipeline. Correlated functional status among segregating V segments might be attributable to linkage disequilibrium, but an unknown experimental factor could not be ruled out. The authors suggested that the approach could potentially be generalized to other disease states and immunological phenotypes. In a later analysis, most CMV-associated TCR beta chains were found to appear HLA-restricted, with HLA associations seemingly driven largely by CMV exposure. According to a later analysis, TCR association rates differed among HLA loci, with DRB1 alleles showing the most associated TCRs and HLA-C alleles showing the fewest. A later analysis reported that several top co-occurrence clusters appeared linked to parvovirus B19, influenza, CMV and Epstein-Barr virus. When HLA alleles, especially DR and DQ, strongly co-occurred, TCR associations were difficult to assign to individual alleles.

Input material: PBMCs. The TCR was taken from a woman aged 40 to 50 in good health and CMV-seropositive. This sequence uses TRBV30 and TRBJ2-7, and perhaps TRBD1 as D gene, on 5 matching bases. The nucleotide sequence reads TGTGCCTGGAGCAGGACAAGATATACGGACGAGCAGTACTTC. Translated, this is CAWSRTRYTDEQYF.